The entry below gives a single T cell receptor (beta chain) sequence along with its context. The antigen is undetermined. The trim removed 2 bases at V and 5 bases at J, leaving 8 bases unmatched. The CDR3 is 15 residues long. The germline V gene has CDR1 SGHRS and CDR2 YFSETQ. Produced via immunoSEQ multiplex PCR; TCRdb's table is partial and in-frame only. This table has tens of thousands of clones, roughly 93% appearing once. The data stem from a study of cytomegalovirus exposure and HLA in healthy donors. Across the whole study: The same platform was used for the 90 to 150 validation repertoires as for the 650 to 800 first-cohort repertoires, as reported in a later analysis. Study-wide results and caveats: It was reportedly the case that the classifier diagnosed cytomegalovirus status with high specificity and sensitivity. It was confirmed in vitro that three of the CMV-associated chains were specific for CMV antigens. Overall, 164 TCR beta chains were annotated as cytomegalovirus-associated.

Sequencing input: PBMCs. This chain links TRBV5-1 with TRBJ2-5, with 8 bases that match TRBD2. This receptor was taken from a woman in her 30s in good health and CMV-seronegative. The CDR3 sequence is CASSFRAGGGETQYF. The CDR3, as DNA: TGCGCCAGCAGCTTCAGGGCGGGAGGTGGGGAGACCCAGTACTTC.